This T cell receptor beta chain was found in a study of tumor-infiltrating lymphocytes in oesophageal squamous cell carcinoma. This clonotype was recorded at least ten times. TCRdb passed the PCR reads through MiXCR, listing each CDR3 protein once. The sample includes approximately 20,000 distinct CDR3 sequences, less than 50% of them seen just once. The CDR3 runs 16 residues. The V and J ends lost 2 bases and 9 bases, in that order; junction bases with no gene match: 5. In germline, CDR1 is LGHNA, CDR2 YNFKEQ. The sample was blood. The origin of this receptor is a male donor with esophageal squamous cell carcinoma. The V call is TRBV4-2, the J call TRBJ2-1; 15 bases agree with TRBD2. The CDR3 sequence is CASSQSGLAGGLEQFF. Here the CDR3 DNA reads TGTGCCAGCAGCCAATCAGGACTAGCGGGGGGGCTTGAGCAGTTCTTC.